These 21 T cell receptor beta chains were sequenced from one sample in a study of cytomegalovirus exposure and HLA in healthy donors. 13 Jbeta primers and 60 Vbeta primers were used for the PCR. The protocol was immunoSEQ multiplex PCR, while the TCRdb copy is restricted to in-frame clones and leaves out a portion. The sample has 150,000 or so clones; approximately 85% are singletons. The sample comprised PBMCs. The receptors were gathered from a man between 18 and 29 years old in good health and CMV-seropositive.

The chain has TRBV29-1 and TRBJ2-1; tentative D call: TRBD2 (7 bases). The V end was cut by 7 bases, the J end by 7 bases, with 17 bases between. Germline V gene sequence: CDR1 SQVTM, CDR2 ANQGSEA. This CDR3 contains 13 residues. The CDR3 DNA follows: TGCAGCGGGGGAGGGGGGGAGAGGAATGAGCAGTTCTTC. It translates to CSGGGGERNEQFF.

V is TRBV2 and J is TRBJ1-6; D perhaps matches TRBD1 (5 bases). The ends were cut back, 8 bases at V and 8 bases at J, with 16 bases in the middle. CDR1 and CDR2 (germline): SNHLY, FYNNEI. The CDR3 covers 14 residues. CDR3 protein: CASRFKQGDSPLHF. The DNA of the CDR3 is TGTGCCAGCCGTTTCAAGCAGGGTGATTCACCCCTCCACTTT. Full variable domain (outside the CDR3, taken from reference TRBV2 and TRBJ1-6): EPEVTQTPSHQVTQMGQEVILRCVPISNHLYFYWYRQILGQKVEFLVSFYNNEISEKSEIFDDQFSVERPDGSNFTLKIRSTKLEDSAMYFCASRFKQGDSPLHFGNGTRLTVT.

The gene calls are TRBV7-9 and TRBJ2-3; 7 nucleotides align to TRBD2. Germline values: CDR1 SEHNR, CDR2 FQNEAQ (reference sequence). Trimming took 5 bases from V and 6 from J; bases not matched to a gene: 11. The CDR3 contains 15 residues. The CDR3 DNA reads as TGTGCCAGCAGCCCATCGGGCGGGGGACTGGATACGCAGTATTTT. Protein sequence: CASSPSGGGLDTQYF.

The V and J genes are TRBV6-5 and TRBJ2-5; 11 bases match TRBD2. Germline-derived CDR1 and CDR2 are MNHEY and SVGAGI. V lost 2 bases and J lost 4; bases outside the gene matches: 6. This CDR3 comprises 16 residues. CDR3 DNA: TGTGCCAGCAGTTACGCCGGCGGACTAGCGGGAGAGACCCAGTACTTC. Translating it yields CASSYAGGLAGETQYF.

The genes are TRBV7-2 and TRBJ1-1, with D possibly matching TRBD1 (5 bases). Germline CDR1 is SGHTA and CDR2 is FQGNSA. CDR3 length: 15 residues. Trimming removed 7 bases at V and 5 bases at J, with 20 bases between. This CDR3 is CASKIGHGLTTEAFF. As DNA, the CDR3 is TGTGCCAGCAAAATCGGACACGGCCTTACGACTGAAGCTTTCTTT.

This sequence joins TRBV9 and TRBJ1-3; D is unresolved. Deletions cut 0 bases from V and 0 bases from J, with 10 bases between. CDR3 length: 16 residues. CDR1 and CDR2 (germline): SGDLS, YYNGEE. In DNA, the CDR3 is TGTGCCAGCAGCGTAGCTTCAGAATACTCTGGAAACACCATATATTTT. It codes for CASSVASEYSGNTIYF.

This chain connects TRBV20-1 to TRBJ2-2; D is unclear. This CDR3 is built from 11 residues. Trimming pared 5 bases from V and 3 bases from J, leaving 4 bases between. The germline gives CDR1 DFQATT, CDR2 SNEGSKA (reference sequence). The CDR3 bases are TGCAGTGCTTCCTACACCGGGGAGCTGTTTTTT. Protein sequence: CSASYTGELFF.

This chain connects TRBV7-8 to TRBJ2-1; D gene ambiguous. V gave up 6 bases and J gave up 3 bases, with 6 bases separating them. The CDR3 is made up of 12 amino acids. The germline gives CDR1 SGHVS, CDR2 FQNEAQ. CDR3 DNA sequence: TGTGCCAGCAGTCAACTCTACAATGAGCAGTTCTTC. This translates into CASSQLYNEQFF.

The chain recombines TRBV11-3 with TRBJ2-1; 10 bases align to TRBD2. Germline assignment: CDR1 SGHNT and CDR2 YENEEA. The CDR3 consists of 16 residues. J was trimmed by 6 bases and V by 0 bases; bases with no gene match: 5. CDR3 loop: CASSLDGAGGRNEQFF. For the CDR3, the DNA is TGTGCCAGCAGCTTAGACGGAGCGGGGGGGCGCAATGAGCAGTTCTTC.

The chain is built from TRBV5-1 and TRBJ1-2; 9 bases match TRBD1. V lost 3 bases to trimming and J lost 4 bases; unmatched junction nucleotides: 13. The CDR3 is made up of 17 amino acids. Per germline, CDR1 SGHRS and CDR2 YFSETQ. The CDR3 DNA reads TGCGCCAGCAGCTCCTCCGGGACAGGGAGATCCCTCTATGGCTACACCTTC. Amino acids: CASSSSGTGRSLYGYTF.

V gene TRBV5-1 combines with J gene TRBJ1-2; 11 bases align to TRBD1. V lost 4 bases, J lost 8 bases, and 7 bases stayed unmatched. Per germline, CDR1 SGHRS and CDR2 YFSETQ. The CDR3 has 14 amino acids. CDR3 loop: CASSAGTGGGGYTF. The CDR3 DNA reads TGCGCCAGCAGCGCCGGGACAGGGGGAGGAGGCTACACCTTC.

The chain is built from TRBV4-3 and TRBJ2-2; the match to TRBD2 covers 11 bases. CDR3 length: 16 amino acids. With 1 base clipped from V and 7 bases from J, the junction kept 5 bases outside the gene matches. The V gene's germline CDR1 is LGHNA and CDR2 YSLEER. For the CDR3, the DNA is TGCGCCAGCAGCCAAGTAGCGGGGGGGCGTAACGGGGAGCTGTTTTTT. This encodes CASSQVAGGRNGELFF.

This chain links TRBV6-5 with TRBJ2-5; D not certain. Germline CDR1 reads MNHEY; CDR2 reads SVGAGI. The CDR3 length is 14 residues. Trimming stripped 4 bases from V and 0 bases from J, with 9 bases between. The CDR3 DNA sequence: TGTGCCAGCAGTTTCACAGAGAACCAAGAGACCCAGTACTTC. Amino acids: CASSFTENQETQYF.

In the case of this clone: Relative to the germline gene, one junction end is altered; a read error may explain this. The chain employs TRBV19 and TRBJ1-1; D is unclear. CDR3 length: 13 residues. The germline gives CDR1 LNHDA, CDR2 SQIVND (reference sequence). The CDR3 is CASRIGPNTEAFF. CDR3 sequence (DNA): TGTGCCAGTAGGATAGGGCCGAACACTGAAGCTTTCTTT.

V gene TRBV19 combines with J gene TRBJ1-3; D is perhaps TRBD1 (6 bases). CDR1 LNHDA and CDR2 SQIVND come from the germline V gene (reference sequence). Between the trimmed V and J ends, which lost 4 bases and 5 bases, there was a span of 21 bases. The CDR3 length is 17 residues. For the CDR3, the DNA is TGTGCCAGTAGTAACAGAGTGCAGGGGACGATAAGAAACACCATATATTTT. This codes for CASSNRVQGTIRNTIYF.

As concerns this clone: Its ends do not fully match the called genes, so a read error is possible. The rearrangement links TRBV25-1 to TRBJ1-3, with D uncertain. The CDR3 covers 13 residues. CDR1 and CDR2 from the germline V gene are MGHDK and SYGVNS. CDR3 bases: TGTGCCAGCAGTGAATACCTTCCGAACACCACATATTTT. Translation gives CASSEYLPNTTYF.

With respect to this clone: The same CDR3 can be traced to other DNA sequences in this sample. The genes are TRBV6-4 and TRBJ2-3, with 7 positions matching TRBD2. V was clipped by 6 bases and J by 2 bases; unmatched bases: 8. The CDR3 covers 15 residues. The germline V gene has CDR1 MRHNA and CDR2 SNTAGT. CDR3 protein: CASSPASGHTDTQYF. Here the CDR3 DNA reads TGTGCCAGCAGCCCAGCTAGCGGACACACAGATACGCAGTATTTT.

The J gene is TRBJ2-7, the V gene TRBV10-2; D is ambiguous. V gave up 3 bases and J gave up 3 bases, with 12 bases separating them. CDR1 and CDR2 (germline): WSHSY, SAAADI. The CDR3 has 14 residues. The CDR3 reads CASSDLLVGYEQYF. In nucleotides, the CDR3 is TGCGCCAGCAGTGATTTGCTAGTTGGCTACGAGCAGTACTTC.

The chain couples TRBV7-8 to TRBJ1-5; possibly TRBD1 for D (6 bases). Trimming cost V 0 bases and J 6 bases, with 12 bases left between them. There are 15 residues in the CDR3. The germline V gene encodes CDR1 SGHVS and CDR2 FQNEAQ. This CDR3 is CASSLAGGVSQPQHF. As DNA, the CDR3 is TGTGCCAGCAGCTTAGCAGGGGGAGTGAGTCAGCCCCAGCATTTT.

The chain recombines TRBV5-6 with TRBJ1-2; D not certain. V lost 0 bases to trimming and J lost 4 bases, with 16 bases between them. Germline loops: CDR1 SGHDT, CDR2 YYEEEE. The length of the CDR3 is 16 residues. The CDR3 DNA is TGTGCCAGCAGCTTGGATCCCGTAGGTAGGAGCTATGGCTACACCTTC. Translation: CASSLDPVGRSYGYTF.

This rearrangement joins TRBV7-9 to TRBJ2-2; no firm D call. Per the germline V gene, CDR1 is SEHNR and CDR2 is FQNEAQ (reference sequence). V was clipped by 3 bases and J by 6 bases, with 8 bases between them. This CDR3 comprises 13 residues. CDR3 loop: CASSFAAAGELFF. In DNA, the CDR3 is TGTGCCAGCAGCTTCGCCGCAGCCGGGGAGCTGTTTTTT.